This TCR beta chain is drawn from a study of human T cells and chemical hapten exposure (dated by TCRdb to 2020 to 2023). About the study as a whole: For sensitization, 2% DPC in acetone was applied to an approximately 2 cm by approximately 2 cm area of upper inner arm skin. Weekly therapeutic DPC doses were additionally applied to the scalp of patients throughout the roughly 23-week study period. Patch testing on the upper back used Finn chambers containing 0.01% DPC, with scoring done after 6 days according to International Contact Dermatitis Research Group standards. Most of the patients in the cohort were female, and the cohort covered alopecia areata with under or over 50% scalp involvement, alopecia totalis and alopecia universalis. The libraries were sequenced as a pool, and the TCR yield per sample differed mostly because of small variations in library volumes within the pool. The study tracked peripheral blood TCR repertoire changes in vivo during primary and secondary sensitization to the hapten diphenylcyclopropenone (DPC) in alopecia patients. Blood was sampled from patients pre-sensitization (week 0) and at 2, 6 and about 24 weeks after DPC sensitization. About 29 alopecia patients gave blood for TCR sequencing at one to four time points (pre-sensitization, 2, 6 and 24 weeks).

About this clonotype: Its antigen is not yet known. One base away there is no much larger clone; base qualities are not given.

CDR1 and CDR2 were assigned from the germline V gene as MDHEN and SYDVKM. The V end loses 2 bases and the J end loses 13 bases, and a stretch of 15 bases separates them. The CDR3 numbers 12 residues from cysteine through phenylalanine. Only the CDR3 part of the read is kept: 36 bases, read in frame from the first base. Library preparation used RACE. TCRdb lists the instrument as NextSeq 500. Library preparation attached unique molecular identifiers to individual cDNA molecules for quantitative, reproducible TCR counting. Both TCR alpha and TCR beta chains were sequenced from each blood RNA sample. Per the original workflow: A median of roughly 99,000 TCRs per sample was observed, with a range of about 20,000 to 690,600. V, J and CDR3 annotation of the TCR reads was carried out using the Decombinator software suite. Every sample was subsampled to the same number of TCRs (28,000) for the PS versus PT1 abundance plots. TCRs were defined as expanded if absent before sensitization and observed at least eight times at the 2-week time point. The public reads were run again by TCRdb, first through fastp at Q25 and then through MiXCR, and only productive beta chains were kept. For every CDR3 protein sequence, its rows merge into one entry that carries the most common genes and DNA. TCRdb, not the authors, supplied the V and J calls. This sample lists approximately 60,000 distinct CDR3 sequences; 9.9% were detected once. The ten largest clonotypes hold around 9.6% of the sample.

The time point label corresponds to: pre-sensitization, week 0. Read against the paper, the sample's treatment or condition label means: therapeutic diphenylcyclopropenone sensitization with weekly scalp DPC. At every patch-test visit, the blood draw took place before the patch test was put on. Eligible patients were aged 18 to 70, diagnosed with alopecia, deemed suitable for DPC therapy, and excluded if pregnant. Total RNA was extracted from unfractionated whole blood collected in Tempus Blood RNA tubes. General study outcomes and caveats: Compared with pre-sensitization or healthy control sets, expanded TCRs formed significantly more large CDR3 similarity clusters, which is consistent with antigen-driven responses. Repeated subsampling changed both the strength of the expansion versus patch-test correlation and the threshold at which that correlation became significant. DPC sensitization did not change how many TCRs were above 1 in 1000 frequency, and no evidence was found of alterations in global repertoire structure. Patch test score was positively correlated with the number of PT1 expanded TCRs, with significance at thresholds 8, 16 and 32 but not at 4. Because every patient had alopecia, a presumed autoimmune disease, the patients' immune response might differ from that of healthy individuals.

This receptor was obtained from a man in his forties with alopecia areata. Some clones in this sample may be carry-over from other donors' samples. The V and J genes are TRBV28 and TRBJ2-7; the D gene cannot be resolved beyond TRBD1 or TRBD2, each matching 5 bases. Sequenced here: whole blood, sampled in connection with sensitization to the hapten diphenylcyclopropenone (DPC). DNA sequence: TGTGCCAGCAGTTTACGCGAGGGCAGGGACTACTTC. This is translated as CASSLREGRDYF.